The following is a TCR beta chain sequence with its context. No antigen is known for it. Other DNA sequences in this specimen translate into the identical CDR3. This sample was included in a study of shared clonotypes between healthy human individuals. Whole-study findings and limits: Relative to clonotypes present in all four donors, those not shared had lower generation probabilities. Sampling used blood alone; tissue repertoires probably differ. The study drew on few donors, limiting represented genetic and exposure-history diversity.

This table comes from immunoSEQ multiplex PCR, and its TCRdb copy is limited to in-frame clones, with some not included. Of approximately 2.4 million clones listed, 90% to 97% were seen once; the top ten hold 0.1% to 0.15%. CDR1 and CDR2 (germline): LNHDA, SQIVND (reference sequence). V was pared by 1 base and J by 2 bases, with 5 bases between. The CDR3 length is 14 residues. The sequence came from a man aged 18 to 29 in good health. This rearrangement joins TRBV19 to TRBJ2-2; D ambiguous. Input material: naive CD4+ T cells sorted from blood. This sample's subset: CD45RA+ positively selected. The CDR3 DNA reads TGTGCCAGTAGTATAGCAGGAAACACCGGGGAGCTGTTTTTT. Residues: CASSIAGNTGELFF.